The clone carrying this TCR beta chain was recorded a few times. Its target is unknown. Then a second PCR, running about 7 to 11 cycles, was carried out with a sample-barcoded 5' primer and a J-beta primer mix. All samples gave at least 3 million CDR3-containing paired-end reads. TCRdb called the 5' RACE reads again in MiXCR, with one record for every CDR3 protein. Of about 1.4 million distinct CDR3 sequences in the sample, roughly 64% were seen once. These data are taken from a study of blood T cells in healthy people across ages. Whole-study results and caveats: Long-lived donors carried more naive CD4+ cells and greater diversity than aged donors. Roughly linear declines in TCR beta diversity per million T cells occurred with age. Without sorted subsets, naive and antigen-experienced compartments could not be conclusively compared.

The germline gives CDR1 SQVTM, CDR2 ANQGSEA. The CDR3 is made up of 13 amino acids. Germline trimming cut 7 bases from V and 7 bases from J; bases unmatched to any gene: 13. The clonotype originates from a man between 18 and 29 years old in good health. The chain employs TRBV29-1 and TRBJ2-7, with 7 bases aligning to TRBD2. Material for sequencing was blood. CDR3 region: CSAPGLRPGEQYF. The CDR3 bases are TGCAGCGCCCCGGGACTACGGCCTGGGGAGCAGTACTTC.